This T cell receptor (beta chain) appears in the sequencing data of a study of beta chain features in type 1 diabetes. Study context: Healthy donors resembled patients in age, gender and cell yields. Study-wide findings and caveats: The study found moderately but significantly shorter TCRB CDR3s in all four CD4+ subsets of Type 1 diabetes patients. A potential influence of HLA type upon TCRB rearrangement remained unresolved herein.

V was clipped by 6 bases and J by 0 bases, with 11 bases between them. The germline V gene encodes CDR1 ENHRY and CDR2 SYGVKD. The CDR3 runs to 14 residues. Details on this clone: Its matching antigen is unknown.

Isolated RNA was reverse transcribed in full, so expressed TCRB transcripts were sequenced. Naive, central memory and regulatory T cell samples averaged around 3.8 million reads. This table comes from immunoSEQ multiplex PCR, and its TCRdb copy is limited to in-frame clones, with some not included. This sample yields hundreds of thousands of clones, of which more than 12% are seen a single time; just under 0.04% belongs to the top ten. Via CD45RO/CCR7/CD25/CD127/CD95/CD27, cells of the CD4+ naive, central memory, regulatory and stem cell-like memory subsets were sorted. The receptor's source is a man younger than 35 with type 1 diabetes. The genes are TRBV10-3 and TRBJ2-5; tentatively, D is TRBD2 (5 bases). The sequencing input was naive CD4+ T cells from blood. The DNA of the CDR3 is TGTGCCATCAGCAGAGGACTGGACCAAGAGACCCAGTACTTC. Translated: CAISRGLDQETQYF.